Following are 27 T cell receptor beta chains from one sample sequenced in a study of blood T cell repertoires in COVID-19 (dated by TCRdb to 2018 to 2021). The library was made by the immunoSEQ multiplex PCR assay. TCRdb mirrors the immuneACCESS table, restricted to in-frame sequences. Some clones are absent from its copies; in checked studies, under half trace to an unresolved V gene, and the reason for the others is unknown. The sample contains under 300,000 clones, approximately 90% of them found a single time. The ten largest clones add up to roughly 2.4% of the sample. The sample was PBMCs or T cells enriched from blood (not recorded which). The receptors come from a woman aged 40 to 49 with acute COVID-19.

The rearrangement joins TRBV6-6 to TRBJ2-1, with unresolved D. The germline CDR1 and CDR2 sequences are MNHNY and SVGAGI (reference sequence). Trimming left V 5 bases short and J 5 bases short, with 19 bases between. This CDR3 spans 16 amino acids. The CDR3 spells CASSPRLVVSDNEQFF. CDR3 nucleotides: TGTGCCAGCAGTCCCCGATTAGTCGTCTCGGACAATGAGCAGTTCTTC.

V usage is TRBV5-4 and J usage is TRBJ2-1, with 7 bases identical to TRBD1. Trimming removed 7 bases from V and 6 bases from J; junction bases left unmatched: 10. Germline-derived CDR1 and CDR2 are SGHNT and YYREEE (reference sequence). The CDR3 totals 14 residues. The CDR3 region has the DNA TGTGCCAGCGGTACAGACAGGGCGAGCAATGAGCAGTTCTTC. Translated: CASGTDRASNEQFF.

This sequence joins TRBV9 and TRBJ1-2, with TRBD1 matching 8 bases. This CDR3 contains 16 residues. V lost 3 bases and J lost 7; bases outside the gene matches: 14. Per germline, CDR1 SGDLS and CDR2 YYNGEE. CDR3 residues: CASSAGTGREYSGYTF. CDR3 bases: TGTGCCAGCAGCGCCGGGACAGGAAGGGAATATAGTGGCTACACCTTC.

The chain uses TRBV6-1 and TRBJ1-2; possibly TRBD1 for D (5 bases). Germline CDR1 MNHNS, CDR2 SASEGT. The CDR3 totals 16 residues. Between the trimmed V and J ends, which lost 3 bases and 6 bases, there was a span of 20 bases. The CDR3 sequence is CASSERSRGPRDGYTF. The CDR3 DNA is TGTGCCAGCAGTGAGAGGTCTAGAGGTCCCAGGGATGGCTACACCTTC.

V usage is TRBV6-2 or TRBV6-3 and J usage is TRBJ2-1; D may be TRBD1 (5 bases). The CDR3 covers 14 residues. V lost 6 bases and J lost 9, with 18 bases in between. From germline, CDR1 is MNHEY and CDR2 SVGEGT. Written as DNA, the CDR3 is TGTGCCAGCAGCCAGGTTGGTAGGGGCAGTGAGCAGTTCTTC. Translation gives CASSQVGRGSEQFF.

The chain combines TRBV18 with TRBJ2-3; 7 bases match TRBD1. Germline V CDR1 and CDR2: KGHSH, LQKENI. The CDR3 loop spans 16 amino acids. V was pared by 6 bases and J by 3 bases, with 12 bases of the junction left unmatched. The chain's CDR3 is CASSRLTGTGTDTQYF. The DNA of the CDR3 is TGTGCCAGCTCCCGCCTGACAGGGACGGGAACAGATACGCAGTATTTT.

This chain connects TRBV19 to TRBJ2-1, with TRBD1 as a possible D gene (6 bases). The CDR3 covers 13 residues. V was shortened by 5 bases and J by 7 bases, with 12 bases between the two germline ends. Germline assignment: CDR1 LNHDA and CDR2 SQIVND (reference sequence). The CDR3 DNA reads TGTGCCAGTAGTTTCGGACAGTTAAATGAGCAGTTCTTC. Protein sequence: CASSFGQLNEQFF.

The rearrangement joins TRBV6-1 to TRBJ1-6; no reliable D call. Per germline, CDR1 MNHNS and CDR2 SASEGT. V was clipped by 2 bases and J by 7 bases, with 9 bases between them. The CDR3 runs to 14 residues. The CDR3 region has the DNA TGTGCCAGCAGTGAACGGCAGGAAAATTCACCCCTCCACTTT. It specifies CASSERQENSPLHF.

This chain uses TRBV19 with TRBJ2-7; 7 bases agree with TRBD1. This CDR3 comprises 14 residues. Germline assignment: CDR1 LNHDA and CDR2 SQIVND (reference sequence). V lost 4 bases to trimming and J lost 1 base; unmatched junction nucleotides: 4. CDR3 coding DNA: TGTGCCAGTAGTACCGGGACAGATTCCTACGAGCAGTACTTC. Its protein is CASSTGTDSYEQYF.

This clone appeared once. V and J are TRBV5-1 and TRBJ1-4, with D possibly matching TRBD1 (5 bases). V gave up 0 bases and J gave up 5 bases, with 8 bases separating them. Germline values: CDR1 SGHRS, CDR2 YFSETQ. The CDR3 totals 14 residues. The CDR3 loop reads CASSLAQGNEKLFF. In DNA, the CDR3 is TGCGCCAGCAGCTTGGCGCAGGGCAATGAAAAACTGTTTTTT.

The rearrangement joins TRBV5-1 to TRBJ2-5, with 14 bases identical to TRBD2. The trim removed 3 bases at V and 4 bases at J, leaving 5 bases unmatched. There are 16 residues in the CDR3. Germline CDR1 and CDR2: SGHRS and YFSETQ. CDR3 DNA sequence: TGCGCCAGCAGCTCCGGGACTAGCGGGAGCGGAGAGACCCAGTACTTC. Translating gives CASSSGTSGSGETQYF.

V usage is TRBV2 and J usage is TRBJ1-3; no clear D gene. Between the trimmed V and J ends, which lost 6 bases and 8 bases, there was a span of 17 bases. This CDR3 has 14 amino acids. Germline assignment: CDR1 SNHLY and CDR2 FYNNEI. In nucleotides, the CDR3 is TGTGCCAGCAGCCCCGTGCCCCTAGCGGACACCATATATTTT. This sequence encodes CASSPVPLADTIYF.

V is TRBV2 and J is TRBJ1-1; 9 bases fit TRBD1. Trimming at V came to 5 bases and at J to 4 bases, leaving 8 bases not matched to a gene. This CDR3 has 15 residues. Germline CDR1 is SNHLY and CDR2 is FYNNEI. CDR3 bases: TGTGCCAGCAGTACCGGGACAGGGAGGGGCACTGAAGCTTTCTTT. Translating gives CASSTGTGRGTEAFF.

V gene TRBV3-1 (or the pseudogene TRBV3-2) combines with J gene TRBJ1-5; 7 bases agree with TRBD1. Trimming at V came to 4 bases and at J to 0 bases, leaving 12 bases not matched to a gene. CDR3 size: 18 residues. CDR1 and CDR2 (germline): LGHDT, YNNKEL (reference sequence). The CDR3 DNA follows: TGTGCCAGCAGCCCAGGGCGGACAGGCCTCTTTAGCAATCAGCCCCAGCATTTT. It is translated as CASSPGRTGLFSNQPQHF.

Concerning this clone: Other DNA sequences in the sample encode the same CDR3. V gene TRBV5-1 combines with J gene TRBJ1-1; TRBD1 aligns across 7 bases. This CDR3 has 12 residues. Germline trimming cut 0 bases from V and 7 bases from J; bases unmatched to any gene: 0. CDR1 is SGHRS and CDR2 is YFSETQ in the germline V gene. The CDR3 nucleotides read TGCGCCAGCAGCTTGGGACAGGGTGAAGCTTTCTTT. It translates to CASSLGQGEAFF.

Ten or more counts support this clone. The J gene is TRBJ1-1, the V gene TRBV5-1; possible D gene TRBD1, 6 bases. The CDR3 length is 15 residues. Germline V gene lookup returns CDR1 SGHRS and CDR2 YFSETQ. V was cut by 0 bases and J by 5 bases, with 14 bases left in between. CDR3 protein: CASSLDFGRGTEAFF. Here the CDR3 DNA reads TGCGCCAGCAGCTTGGATTTTGGCAGGGGAACTGAAGCTTTCTTT.

V usage is TRBV9 and J usage is TRBJ2-2; D possibly corresponds to TRBD2 (6 bases). Per germline, CDR1 SGDLS and CDR2 YYNGEE. CDR3 size: 16 residues. V lost 1 base and J lost 2, with 12 bases in between. The CDR3 here is CASSVRGDLNTGELFF. The CDR3 DNA reads as TGTGCCAGCAGCGTACGCGGGGACCTCAACACCGGGGAGCTGTTTTTT.

The J gene is TRBJ2-2, the V gene TRBV10-2; 8 bases match TRBD2. V lost 2 bases and J lost 2; bases outside the gene matches: 4. Germline V gene data show CDR1 as WSHSY and CDR2 as SAAADI. The CDR3 runs 16 residues. The CDR3 is CASSEPLAGNTGELFF. The CDR3 coding sequence is TGCGCCAGCAGTGAGCCCCTAGCGGGCAACACCGGGGAGCTGTTTTTT.

V is TRBV6-2 or TRBV6-3 and J is TRBJ1-1; no definite D call. The CDR3 contains 15 residues. Trimming removed 0 bases at V and 4 bases at J, with 12 bases between. Germline CDR1 reads MNHEY; CDR2 reads SVGEGT. The CDR3 DNA reads TGTGCCAGCAGTTACTCCATAAACTCGGGCACTGAAGCTTTCTTT. Translated, it gives CASSYSINSGTEAFF.

The chain recombines TRBV5-1 with TRBJ1-4; maybe TRBD1 (6 bases). Trimming cost V 3 bases and J 1 base, with 7 bases left between them. The CDR3 covers 14 residues. Germline CDR1 and CDR2: SGHRS and YFSETQ. CDR3 sequence reads: CASSSGQTNEKLFF. CDR3 DNA: TGCGCCAGCAGCTCGGGACAAACTAATGAAAAACTGTTTTTT.

The CDR3 DNA reads as TGTGCCAGCAGCTTGGGCGGCAGGGGCAATAATTCACCCCTCCACTTT. Translating it yields CASSLGGRGNNSPLHF. This chain links TRBV5-4 with TRBJ1-6; maybe TRBD1 (6 bases). The CDR3 sequence is 16 residues long. Germline V lookup: CDR1 SGHNT, CDR2 YYREEE (reference sequence). Trimming shortened V by 0 bases and J by 5 bases, and 12 bases separated the two germline ends.

Only one count was recorded for this clone. This chain links TRBV7-9 with TRBJ1-3; D unclear. This CDR3 comprises 13 residues. Germline V gene lookup returns CDR1 SEHNR and CDR2 FQNEAQ (reference sequence). With 4 bases removed from V and 6 bases from J, the gap between germline ends came to 10 bases. The CDR3 region is CASSSGSSNTIYF. For the CDR3, the DNA is TGTGCCAGCAGCTCGGGGAGTTCAAACACCATATATTTT.

The chain carries TRBV3-1 (or the pseudogene TRBV3-2) and TRBJ1-1; D not certain. V dropped 3 bases and J dropped 8 bases, with 7 bases sitting between them. This CDR3 contains 11 residues. Germline V gene sequence: CDR1 LGHDT, CDR2 YNNKEL (reference sequence). The CDR3 spells CASSQTQEAFF. In nucleotides, the CDR3 is TGTGCCAGCAGCCAGACACAAGAAGCTTTCTTT.

The CDR3 bases are TGTGCCATCACCTCCGTTATGGCAACTGAAGCTTTCTTT. Amino acids: CAITSVMATEAFF. The rearrangement links TRBV10-3 to TRBJ1-1; D gene unclear. Trimming stripped 7 bases from V and 5 bases from J, with 14 bases between. Germline CDR1 is ENHRY and CDR2 is SYGVKD. This CDR3 region has 13 residues.

This rearrangement joins TRBV24-1 to TRBJ2-2; 11 bases match TRBD1. This CDR3 has 16 amino acids. With V trimmed by 3 bases and J by 7 bases, 6 bases remained unmatched. Germline CDR1 reads KGHDR; CDR2 reads SFDVKD. In DNA form, the CDR3 reads TGTGCCACCAGTGATCCCGGACAGGGGGCTAACGGGGAGCTGTTTTTT. Protein sequence: CATSDPGQGANGELFF.

The sample holds a few counts of this clone. The chain couples TRBV12-3 or TRBV12-4 to TRBJ1-4, with D possibly being TRBD1 (6 bases). The V gene lost 5 bases and the J gene lost 8 bases, with 12 bases spanning the gap. This CDR3 contains 13 residues. The CDR3 loop reads CASSTRQAEKLFF. DNA for the CDR3: TGTGCCAGCAGTACGCGACAGGCCGAAAAACTGTTTTTT.

The rearrangement links TRBV24-1 to TRBJ1-2; 12 bases are a match to TRBD1. Germline-derived CDR1 and CDR2 are KGHDR and SFDVKD. J gave up 0 bases and V 11 bases, and 9 bases lay outside the gene matches. This CDR3 region has 16 residues. CDR3 amino acids: CAIGTGGSTANYGYTF. The CDR3 DNA follows: TGTGCCATCGGGACAGGGGGCTCGACAGCTAACTATGGCTACACCTTC.